Shown below are 29 T cell receptor beta chains from a single sample sequenced in a study of T cell responses to AZD1222 COVID-19 vaccine. Using immunoSEQ multiplex PCR, the repertoire was profiled, and TCRdb retains in-frame clones only, with some absent. The data show 110,000 to 150,000 clones, more than 85% seen once. Sequencing was performed on peripheral blood, taken on day 0 of AZD1222 vaccination. The receptor set was obtained from an adult in good health.

The rearrangement links TRBV2 to TRBJ1-2, with D uncertain. V was shortened by 3 bases and J by 2 bases, with 10 bases between the two germline ends. Per the germline V gene, CDR1 is SNHLY and CDR2 is FYNNEI. The CDR3 is 14 residues long. The CDR3 protein is CASSDPGGNYGYTF. As DNA, the CDR3 is TGTGCCAGCAGTGATCCAGGAGGAAACTATGGCTACACCTTC. The full variable domain, rest sourced from reference TRBV2 and TRBJ1-2, is EPEVTQTPSHQVTQMGQEVILRCVPISNHLYFYWYRQILGQKVEFLVSFYNNEISEKSEIFDDQFSVERPDGSNFTLKIRSTKLEDSAMYFCASSDPGGNYGYTFGSGTRLTVV.

The chain uses TRBV10-3 and TRBJ2-5, with TRBD1 matching 7 bases. V lost 4 bases and J lost 2; bases outside the gene matches: 4. In germline, CDR1 is ENHRY, CDR2 SYGVKD. The CDR3 sequence is 14 residues long. In DNA form, the CDR3 reads TGTGCCATCAGTGTGGGGACAGAACAAGAGACCCAGTACTTC. Translated, it gives CAISVGTEQETQYF.

V and J are TRBV12-3 or TRBV12-4 and TRBJ1-2, with TRBD1 identical over 9 bases. The length of the CDR3 is 13 residues. Unmatched junction bases numbered 6, after V lost 6 bases and J lost 7 bases. CDR3 loop: CASRGTGRGGYTF. As DNA, the CDR3 is TGTGCCAGCAGAGGGACAGGGCGGGGTGGCTACACCTTC.

This clone has only one observation. The rearrangement links TRBV6-6 to TRBJ2-5; 9 bases align to TRBD2. With V trimmed by 4 bases and J by 1 base, 4 bases remained unmatched. Looked up from germline, CDR1 is MNHNY and CDR2 is SVGAGI (reference sequence). This CDR3 region has 15 residues. Written as DNA, the CDR3 is TGTGCCAGCAGTTCTCTAGCGGGGCCCCAAGAGACCCAGTACTTC. It yields the protein CASSSLAGPQETQYF.

This clone occurred once. The chain links TRBV6-5 to TRBJ1-5, with 7 bases lining up with TRBD1. J gave up 3 bases and V 7 bases, and 9 bases lay outside the gene matches. This CDR3 is 15 amino acids long. Germline CDR1 reads MNHEY; CDR2 reads SVGAGI. The CDR3 loop reads CASIGGGGHNQPQHF. The CDR3 bases are TGTGCCAGCATAGGAGGAGGGGGCCACAATCAGCCCCAGCATTTT.

The rearrangement uses TRBV6-4 and TRBJ2-3; tentatively, D is TRBD1 or TRBD2 (6 bases each). Germline-derived CDR1 and CDR2 are MRHNA and SNTAGT. The CDR3 length is 15 residues. V was clipped by 4 bases and J by 1 base, with 12 bases between them. CDR3 DNA sequence: TGTGCCAGCAGTGGAGGGGGGACGGGCACAGATACGCAGTATTTT. It specifies CASSGGGTGTDTQYF.

The chain couples TRBV15 to TRBJ2-1; D is unclear. Germline V lookup: CDR1 LNHNV, CDR2 YYDKDF (reference sequence). This CDR3 is 14 amino acids long. The V and J ends lost 0 bases and 11 bases respectively, with 14 bases between them. The CDR3 region has the DNA TGTGCCACCAGCAGAGATCGGAGTTCCGACCAGCAGTTCTTC. This encodes CATSRDRSSDQQFF.

The chain is built from TRBV6-2 or TRBV6-3 and TRBJ1-1; perhaps TRBD1 as D (6 bases). CDR3 size: 13 residues. Trimming took off 5 bases at V and 6 bases at J, with 13 bases between the two ends. Looked up from germline, CDR1 is MNHEY and CDR2 is SVGEGT. This CDR3 is CASSKQGRSEAFF. The CDR3 DNA is TGTGCCAGCAGTAAACAGGGTCGGTCTGAAGCTTTCTTT.

The CDR3 spells CASSINEKLFF. Here the CDR3 DNA reads TGTGCCAGCAGTATTAATGAAAAACTGTTTTTT. The chain employs TRBV28 and TRBJ1-4; no clear D. Germline lookup yields CDR1 MDHEN and CDR2 SYDVKM. CDR3 length: 11 amino acids. Trimming pared 5 bases from V and 4 bases from J, leaving 2 bases between. Based on the CDR3 plus reference TRBV28 and TRBJ1-4, the full variable domain is DVKVTQSSRYLVKRTGEKVFLECVQDMDHENMFWYRQDPGLGLRLIYFSYDVKMKEKGDIPEGYSVSREKKERFSLILESASTNQTSMYLCASSINEKLFFGSGTQLSVL.

This sequence joins TRBV27 and TRBJ2-1; D may be TRBD1 or TRBD2 (5 bases each). The V and J ends lost 9 bases and 7 bases respectively, with 13 bases between them. CDR1 and CDR2 (germline): MNHEY, SMNVEV (reference sequence). There are 12 residues in the CDR3. The CDR3 coding sequence is TGTGCCAGTCAGAGGGGAAGGAATGAGCAGTTCTTC. Residues: CASQRGRNEQFF.

CDR3 DNA sequence: TGTGCCAGCAGTTACGCCCGCATGAACACTGAAGCTTTCTTT. Its translation: CASSYARMNTEAFF. This chain links TRBV6-2 or TRBV6-3 with TRBJ1-1; no reliable D call. CDR3 length: 14 residues. Germline CDR1 reads MNHEY; CDR2 reads SVGEGT. V dropped 2 bases and J dropped 0 bases, with 7 bases sitting between them.

The rearrangement uses TRBV3-1 (or the pseudogene TRBV3-2) and TRBJ1-2; D remains ambiguous. The CDR3 extends over 10 amino acids. Germline V gives CDR1 LGHDT, CDR2 YNNKEL (reference sequence). Deletions cut 8 bases from V and 4 bases from J, with 5 bases between. Here the CDR3 reads CASAFYGYTF. CDR3 DNA sequence: TGTGCCAGCGCTTTCTATGGCTACACCTTC.

This chain links TRBV10-2 with TRBJ2-7, with D perhaps matching TRBD1 or TRBD2 (5 bases each). The CDR3 is 16 residues long. In germline, CDR1 is WSHSY, CDR2 SAAADI. V shed 6 bases and J shed 0 bases, with 18 bases lying between them. This chain's CDR3 is CASSEQPRGLSYEQYF. In DNA, the CDR3 is TGCGCCAGCAGCGAACAGCCTCGGGGCCTCTCCTACGAGCAGTACTTC.

This chain uses TRBV9 with TRBJ2-2; unclear D gene. This CDR3 has 16 amino acids. In germline, CDR1 is SGDLS, CDR2 YYNGEE. Trimming left V 4 bases short and J 0 bases short, with 13 bases between. CDR3 in amino acids: CASSPPSRPNTGELFF. CDR3 in DNA: TGTGCCAGCAGCCCCCCCTCCAGACCGAACACCGGGGAGCTGTTTTTT.

The table lists this clone with a count of one. This chain links TRBV3-1 (or the pseudogene TRBV3-2) with TRBJ1-6, with D unresolved. The V and J ends lost 1 base and 7 bases respectively, with 11 bases between them. This CDR3 contains 15 residues. Germline V gene data show CDR1 as LGHDT and CDR2 as YNNKEL (reference sequence). The CDR3 sequence is CASSQGQASNSPLHF. CDR3 sequence (DNA): TGTGCCAGCAGCCAAGGGCAGGCTTCGAATTCACCCCTCCACTTT.

The V gene is TRBV6-5, the J gene TRBJ1-2; the D is unclear. Per germline, CDR1 MNHEY and CDR2 SVGAGI. The CDR3 extends over 15 amino acids. V was trimmed by 7 bases and J by 2 bases, leaving 17 bases between them. CDR3 coding DNA: TGTGCCAGCACCCCCGTTTTTAGGCTCAACTATGGCTACACCTTC. Translation gives CASTPVFRLNYGYTF.

The chain uses TRBV11-2 and TRBJ1-1; 10 nucleotides line up with TRBD1. V was pared by 5 bases and J by 1 base, with 10 bases of the junction left unmatched. Germline CDR1 reads SGHAT; CDR2 reads FQNNGV. The CDR3 totals 17 residues. The CDR3 DNA reads as TGTGCCAGCAGCCCGAATAGAAGGGACAGGGGGAACACTGAAGCTTTCTTT. Its translation is CASSPNRRDRGNTEAFF.

The chain links TRBV6-5 to TRBJ1-4; no firm D call. This CDR3 spans 13 amino acids. CDR1 is MNHEY and CDR2 is SVGAGI in the germline V gene. The V gene lost 4 bases and the J gene lost 8 bases, with 11 bases spanning the gap. The CDR3 is CASSFRTREKLFF. Here the CDR3 DNA reads TGTGCCAGCAGTTTTAGGACGAGGGAAAAACTGTTTTTT.

This clone has only one observation. This rearrangement joins TRBV7-2 to TRBJ1-1; TRBD1 aligns across 7 bases. The CDR3 covers 12 residues. Trimming at V came to 5 bases and at J to 6 bases, leaving 3 bases not matched to a gene. Germline V gene lookup returns CDR1 SGHTA and CDR2 FQGNSA. The CDR3 region has the DNA TGTGCCAGCAGCAAGGGGGCTTCTGAAGCTTTCTTT. As protein: CASSKGASEAFF.

The chain carries TRBV5-5 and TRBJ1-1; no definite D call. Trimming took 0 bases from V and 5 from J, leaving 5 bases between them. The CDR3 consists of 12 residues. Per germline, CDR1 SGHKS and CDR2 YYEKEE (reference sequence). Here the CDR3 DNA reads TGTGCCAGCAGCTTGGTAGGGACTGAAGCTTTCTTT. Encoded protein: CASSLVGTEAFF.

Here the CDR3 reads CASSYSGTGNQPQHF. The CDR3 coding sequence is TGTGCCAGCAGTTACTCTGGGACAGGCAATCAGCCCCAGCATTTT. The rearrangement uses TRBV6-5 and TRBJ1-5; TRBD1 matches at 7 bases. With 0 bases clipped from V and 2 bases from J, the junction kept 1 base outside the gene matches. The CDR3 loop spans 15 amino acids. CDR1 and CDR2 (germline): MNHEY, SVGAGI.

The chain joins TRBV6-1 to TRBJ2-1; TRBD1 agrees at 8 bases. There are 15 residues in the CDR3. In germline, CDR1 is MNHNS, CDR2 SASEGT. The ends lost 3 bases at V and 3 bases at J; junction bases unmatched: 4. CDR3 nucleotide sequence: TGTGCCAGCAGTGACGGGACAGGAGACTACAATGAGCAGTTCTTC. Protein: CASSDGTGDYNEQFF.

V usage is TRBV28 and J usage is TRBJ1-5, with D possibly matching TRBD1 (6 bases). The CDR3 is made up of 17 amino acids. The germline V gene has CDR1 MDHEN and CDR2 SYDVKM. Trimming took off 6 bases at V and 5 bases at J, with 23 bases between the two ends. CDR3 amino acids: CASSPTRRWGPHQPQHF. In DNA form, the CDR3 reads TGTGCCAGCAGCCCAACTAGAAGGTGGGGGCCCCATCAGCCCCAGCATTTT. Full variable domain (remainder filled in from reference TRBV28 and TRBJ1-5): DVKVTQSSRYLVKRTGEKVFLECVQDMDHENMFWYRQDPGLGLRLIYFSYDVKMKEKGDIPEGYSVSREKKERFSLILESASTNQTSMYLCASSPTRRWGPHQPQHFGDGTRLSIL.

The chain combines TRBV9 with TRBJ2-7, with 12 bases matching TRBD2. This CDR3 spans 15 amino acids. Germline loops: CDR1 SGDLS, CDR2 YYNGEE. V was pared by 4 bases and J by 0 bases, with 2 bases of the junction left unmatched. The CDR3 loop reads CASSLAGGHSYEQYF. CDR3 nucleotides: TGTGCCAGCAGCCTAGCGGGGGGGCACTCCTACGAGCAGTACTTC.

This sequence joins TRBV12-3 or TRBV12-4 and TRBJ1-1; D unclear. This CDR3 region has 12 residues. V was trimmed by 6 bases and J by 3 bases, leaving 8 bases between them. Written as DNA, the CDR3 is TGTGCCAGCAGAACGGGGTACACTGAAGCTTTCTTT. Protein product: CASRTGYTEAFF.

This clone was counted a single time. This chain uses TRBV28 with TRBJ1-2; D uncertain. This CDR3 has 16 amino acids. Germline assignment: CDR1 MDHEN and CDR2 SYDVKM. Deletions cut 5 bases from V and 4 bases from J, with 20 bases between. The CDR3 DNA reads as TGTGCCAGCAGTAGCCTGATCATTCCAGCGGGCTATGGCTACACCTTC. Translating it yields CASSSLIIPAGYGYTF.

The chain combines TRBV7-9 with TRBJ1-2; TRBD1 matches at 9 bases. Germline V lookup: CDR1 SEHNR, CDR2 FQNEAQ (reference sequence). The CDR3 runs 15 residues. V gave up 6 bases and J gave up 8 bases; unmatched junction bases: 13. This chain's CDR3 is CASSDGQGPLGGYTF. Written as DNA, the CDR3 is TGTGCCAGCAGTGATGGACAGGGGCCCTTGGGGGGCTACACCTTC. The whole variable domain, filled in from reference TRBV7-9 and TRBJ1-2, reads DTGVSQNPRHKITKRGQNVTFRCDPISEHNRLYWYRQTLGQGPEFLTYFQNEAQLEKSRLLSDRFSAERPKGSFSTLEIQRTEQGDSAMYLCASSDGQGPLGGYTFGSGTRLTVV.

The rearrangement joins TRBV27 to TRBJ1-1; no clear D. The germline CDR1 and CDR2 sequences are MNHEY and SMNVEV (reference sequence). The CDR3 is 13 amino acids. Trimming cost V 7 bases and J 0 bases, with 9 bases left between them. The CDR3 bases are TGTGCCAGCATCAGTAGCCTGAACACTGAAGCTTTCTTT. Its translation: CASISSLNTEAFF.

This chain links TRBV19 with TRBJ1-6; no clear D gene. The CDR3 consists of 12 residues. Germline V gene data show CDR1 as LNHDA and CDR2 as SQIVND (reference sequence). The V and J ends lost 5 bases and 8 bases respectively, with 7 bases between them. Here the CDR3 reads CASSWVDSPLHF. CDR3 bases: TGTGCCAGTAGTTGGGTTGATTCACCCCTCCACTTT.